The text below deals with one T cell receptor beta chain. The data originate from a study of shared clonotypes between healthy human individuals. The authors split each subset's genomic DNA evenly across several immunoSEQ plates. The method was immunoSEQ multiplex PCR; TCRdb's version includes in-frame clones alone and lacks a portion of them. The profile covers about 1.5 million clones, with more than 95% appearing a single time and approximately 1.1% taken by the ten largest. The specimen was naive CD4+ T cells sorted from blood. Subset meaning: CD45RA+ positively selected. The source is a young man in good health.

CDR3 sequence reads: CAWSGQGGVEAFF. The CDR3 DNA reads as TGTGCCTGGAGTGGCCAGGGCGGGGTGGAAGCTTTCTTT. V usage is TRBV30 and J usage is TRBJ1-1, with TRBD1 as a possible D gene (5 bases). Trimming took off 1 base at V and 8 bases at J, with 14 bases between the two ends. The CDR3 has 13 residues. CDR1 GTSNPN and CDR2 SVGIG come from the germline V gene (reference sequence).